This T cell receptor (beta chain) originates from a study of cytomegalovirus exposure and HLA in healthy donors. Study-wide context: The early release's HLA-typed donors yielded 78 million or so unique TCRs. Study-level findings and limits: Later genetic work tied a missense DCLRE1C variant to beta-chain V and J trimming.

Use of 60 Vbeta and 13 Jbeta primers characterized the PCR. Measured with immunoSEQ multiplex PCR; TCRdb has only the in-frame clones, and not every one. The sample includes under 200,000 clones, 84% of them seen just once. This clone showed up just once. What it binds is not known. The V gene's germline CDR1 is SGHTA and CDR2 FQGTGA. The CDR3 loop spans 15 amino acids. The V segment lost 6 bases and the J segment 5 bases; nucleotides outside the gene matches: 7. The TCR sequence derives from a man between 18 and 29 years old in good health and CMV-seronegative. Source material: PBMCs. This chain joins TRBV7-3 and TRBJ2-2; 9 bases align to TRBD2. This CDR3 reads CASRAGGGGTGELFF. The CDR3 region has the DNA TGTGCCAGCAGAGCGGGAGGAGGGGGAACCGGGGAGCTGTTTTTT.